The clone carrying this T cell receptor (beta chain) was seen just once. Germline values: CDR1 MGHRA, CDR2 YSYEKL. With 2 bases removed from V and 1 base from J, the gap between germline ends came to 11 bases. The length of the CDR3 is 15 residues. The data were obtained in a study of blood T cell repertoires in COVID-19. Study overall: In each case, the material was cDNA or gDNA derived from T cells, B-cell-depleted T cells, or PBMCs.

Profiled with immunoSEQ multiplex PCR; TCRdb holds only in-frame clones, not every one. The table includes more than 250,000 clones, about nine tenths detected once. This receptor was obtained from a young woman who had recovered from COVID-19. The gene calls are TRBV4-1 and TRBJ1-1; D not resolved. Input material: PBMCs or T cells enriched from blood (not recorded which). Written as DNA, the CDR3 is TGCGCCAGCAGCCAACCCCGCCAGGCGAACACTGAAGCTTTCTTT. This translates into CASSQPRQANTEAFF.